This T cell receptor beta chain was found in a study of T-cell memory formation after mild COVID-19. Findings of the study overall: Clones that got smaller from day 15 to 85 had even CD4/CD8, while clones growing later tipped toward CD4+. Memory cells collected pre-infection included some clones that later responded, suggesting cross-reactive memory joined. The study found contracting CD4+ clones mainly in CM and EM and contracting CD8+ clones in EMRA.

Remarks on this clonotype: Its antigen remains unidentified.

The CDR3 runs 14 residues. V lost 3 bases and J 4 bases, leaving 10 bases between the germline ends. Germline CDR1 MNHNS, CDR2 SASEGT. TCR alpha and TCR beta cDNA libraries carrying sample barcodes and UMIs were produced by 5'RACE using constant-segment primers. TCRdb fed the 5' RACE reads into MiXCR, producing one record per CDR3 protein. In the table there are around 340,000 distinct CDR3 sequences, roughly 13% of which are singletons. Material: PBMCs or a T cell subset sorted from them (not recorded which). This receptor was identified in a young man who had mild COVID-19 (a few samples of this study predate the infection). Cell type and time point are not known. The rearrangement links TRBV6-1 to TRBJ1-5; D is unclear. Here the CDR3 reads CASSDRPANQPQHF. For the CDR3, the DNA is TGTGCCAGCAGTGATCGGCCGGCGAATCAGCCCCAGCATTTT.